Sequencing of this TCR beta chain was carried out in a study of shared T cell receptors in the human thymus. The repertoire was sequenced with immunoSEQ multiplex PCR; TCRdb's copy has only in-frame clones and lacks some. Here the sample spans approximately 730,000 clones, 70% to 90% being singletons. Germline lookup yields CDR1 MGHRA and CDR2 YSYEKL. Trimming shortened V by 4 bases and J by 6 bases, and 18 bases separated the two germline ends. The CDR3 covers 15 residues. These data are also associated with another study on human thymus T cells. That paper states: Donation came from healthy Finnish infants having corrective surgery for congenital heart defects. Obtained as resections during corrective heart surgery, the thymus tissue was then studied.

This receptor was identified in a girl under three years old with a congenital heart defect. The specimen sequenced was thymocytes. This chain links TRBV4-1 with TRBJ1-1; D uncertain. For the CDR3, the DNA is TGCGCCAGCAGCCTCCCAAGGAGAAGTTCGGCTGAAGCTTTCTTT. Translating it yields CASSLPRRSSAEAFF.